These 24 T cell receptor beta chains were sequenced from one sample in a study of cytotoxic CD8 clonotypes in ibrutinib-treated CLL. Using immunoSEQ multiplex PCR, the repertoire was profiled, and TCRdb retains in-frame clones only, with some absent. Among around 30,000 clones, 45% to 60% were seen once, and the ten largest hold about 4.8%. Sample: PBMCs, taken before ibrutinib treatment. The origin of the receptors is a human donor with chronic lymphocytic leukemia.

This clone showed up just a few times. The V gene is TRBV11-2, the J gene TRBJ2-3, with 7 bases that match TRBD1. This CDR3 contains 15 residues. Germline assignment: CDR1 SGHAT and CDR2 FQNNGV. V lost 1 base and J lost 5; bases outside the gene matches: 6. CDR3 in amino acids: CASSLATGVGDTQYF. DNA for the CDR3: TGTGCCAGCAGCTTAGCCACAGGGGTTGGAGATACGCAGTATTTT.

This clone occurred a few times. The genes are TRBV11-2 and TRBJ1-1, with TRBD1 matching 8 bases. This CDR3 has 15 amino acids. The germline V gene has CDR1 SGHAT and CDR2 FQNNGV. V gave up 4 bases and J gave up 4 bases; unmatched junction bases: 8. The CDR3 region has the DNA TGTGCCAGCAGCTCCTCTACAGGGGGGGGCACTGAAGCTTTCTTT. Amino acids: CASSSSTGGGTEAFF.

In its sample, this clone was seen a few times. An end of the junction does not agree with germline; a read error may underlie this. V and J are TRBV6-1 and TRBJ1-6; D perhaps matches TRBD1 (5 bases). The germline V gene encodes CDR1 MNHNS and CDR2 SASEGT. The CDR3 loop spans 14 amino acids. CDR3 sequence reads: CATLQESFNSPLHF. Written as DNA, the CDR3 is TGTGCCACGTTACAGGAATCCTTTAATTCACCCCTCCACTTT.

This clone came up a few times. The chain links TRBV7-9 to TRBJ2-5; 7 bases map to TRBD1. V lost 1 base, J lost 5 bases, and 10 bases stayed unmatched. The CDR3 is 16 residues long. In germline, CDR1 is SEHNR, CDR2 FQNEAQ (reference sequence). The CDR3 loop is CASSLEGAPRPETQYF. The CDR3 bases are TGTGCCAGCAGCTTAGAGGGGGCCCCACGTCCGGAGACCCAGTACTTC.

The V call is TRBV29-1, the J call TRBJ2-5; D ambiguous. Per the germline V gene, CDR1 is SQVTM and CDR2 is ANQGSEA. Deletions cut 3 bases from V and 1 base from J, with 9 bases between. CDR3 length equals 13 residues. Here the CDR3 DNA reads TGCAGCGTTGATTCTATGGGCCAAGAGACCCAGTACTTC. This codes for CSVDSMGQETQYF.

The gene calls are TRBV7-3 and TRBJ2-1; 7 bases are a match to TRBD2. The CDR3 has 15 residues. From germline, CDR1 is SGHTA and CDR2 FQGTGA. V gave up 0 bases and J gave up 1 base; unmatched junction bases: 0. As DNA, the CDR3 is TGTGCCAGCAGCTTAACAGCGGGATCCTACAATGAGCAGTTCTTC. This translates into CASSLTAGSYNEQFF.

Only one count was recorded for this clone. The chain combines TRBV19 with TRBJ1-2; tentatively, D is TRBD1 (6 bases). The CDR3 is made up of 14 amino acids. Germline assignment: CDR1 LNHDA and CDR2 SQIVND (reference sequence). V was clipped by 3 bases and J by 4 bases, with 12 bases between them. The CDR3 loop reads CASSIKGGTYGYTF. The CDR3 nucleotides read TGTGCCAGTAGTATCAAGGGGGGTACCTATGGCTACACCTTC.

The CDR3, as DNA: TGTGCCAGCAGTTACTCGTCCCGAGCCGAGCAGTACTTC. It encodes CASSYSSRAEQYF. The chain couples TRBV6-6 to TRBJ2-7; D remains unclear. The V end lost 0 bases, the J end lost 6 bases, and 9 bases lay between the germline ends. This CDR3 is 13 amino acids long. Germline V gene data show CDR1 as MNHNY and CDR2 as SVGAGI (reference sequence).

The rearrangement links TRBV27 to TRBJ2-3; tentative D call: TRBD2 (5 bases). CDR3 length equals 15 residues. Trimming stripped 2 bases from V and 3 bases from J, with 12 bases between. Looked up from germline, CDR1 is MNHEY and CDR2 is SMNVEV (reference sequence). CDR3 residues: CASSLGEGRTDTQYF. CDR3 sequence (DNA): TGTGCCAGCAGTTTAGGAGAAGGGAGAACAGATACGCAGTATTTT.

This chain uses TRBV6-5 with TRBJ2-3; 7 nucleotides match TRBD2. The CDR3 totals 15 residues. Germline V CDR1 and CDR2: MNHEY, SVGAGI. After removal of 0 bases from V and 4 bases from J, the junction contained 4 bases not matched to a gene. CDR3 DNA: TGTGCCAGCAGTTACTCGTCCAGCGGGGCAGATACGCAGTATTTT. Its translation: CASSYSSSGADTQYF.

CDR3 loop: CASSYRTGGYEQYF. The CDR3 DNA sequence: TGTGCCAGCAGCTACAGGACAGGGGGCTACGAGCAGTACTTC. The chain carries TRBV7-7 and TRBJ2-7; 10 positions agree with TRBD1. CDR1 SSHAT and CDR2 FNYEAQ come from the germline V gene (reference sequence). The CDR3 consists of 14 residues. V shed 4 bases, J shed 3 bases, and the junction held 3 bases outside the gene matches. Variable domain in full (rest from reference TRBV7-7 and TRBJ2-7): GAGVSQSPRYKVTKRGQDVTLRCDPISSHATLYWYQQALGQGPEFLTYFNYEAQPDKSGLPSDRFSAERPEGSISTLTIQRTEQRDSAMYRCASSYRTGGYEQYFGPGTRLTVT.

V and J are TRBV7-8 and TRBJ1-4; D unclear. Between the trimmed V and J ends, which lost 5 bases and 0 bases, there was a span of 7 bases. The CDR3 is 14 residues long. Per germline, CDR1 SGHVS and CDR2 FQNEAQ. The CDR3 sequence is CASSLRPTNEKLFF. CDR3 nucleotide sequence: TGTGCCAGCAGCCTCCGGCCAACTAATGAAAAACTGTTTTTT. The variable domain in full, with the rest retrieved from reference TRBV7-8 and TRBJ1-4, is GAGVSQSPRYKVAKRGQDVALRCDPISGHVSLFWYQQALGQGPEFLTYFQNEAQLDKSGLPSDRFFAERPEGSVSTLKIQRTQQEDSAVYLCASSLRPTNEKLFFGSGTQLSVL.

This chain uses TRBV7-3 with TRBJ2-3; TRBD1 agrees at 12 bases. After removal of 2 bases from V and 6 bases from J, the junction contained 3 bases not matched to a gene. Germline values: CDR1 SGHTA, CDR2 FQGTGA. The CDR3 extends over 15 amino acids. CDR3 coding DNA: TGTGCCAGCAGCTTAGGGACAGGGGGCGACGATACGCAGTATTTT. The encoded protein is CASSLGTGGDDTQYF.

V is TRBV7-3 and J is TRBJ2-2, with D tentatively TRBD2 (5 bases). Trimming stripped 5 bases from V and 5 bases from J, with 9 bases between. This CDR3 has 13 amino acids. Germline V gene sequence: CDR1 SGHTA, CDR2 FQGTGA. The CDR3 sequence: CASSPPGTGELFF. The CDR3, as DNA: TGTGCCAGCAGCCCGCCGGGGACCGGGGAGCTGTTTTTT.

This clone was picked up a small number of times. J is TRBJ1-2 and V is TRBV6-1; 10 bases are a match to TRBD1. The CDR3 length is 15 residues. Per germline, CDR1 MNHNS and CDR2 SASEGT. After removal of 6 bases from V and 8 bases from J, the junction contained 12 bases not matched to a gene. CDR3 sequence: CASSQAGQGDIGYTF. The CDR3 DNA reads as TGTGCCAGCAGCCAGGCCGGACAGGGGGACATCGGCTACACCTTC.

This clone was found once. The rearrangement uses TRBV10-1 and TRBJ2-7; 7 nucleotides match TRBD1. With V trimmed by 6 bases and J by 5 bases, 7 bases remained unmatched. The CDR3 has 13 residues. Germline V gene sequence: CDR1 WNHNN, CDR2 SYGVQD (reference sequence). CDR3 loop: CASRETGTHEQYF. The CDR3 bases are TGCGCCAGCAGGGAGACAGGGACCCACGAGCAGTACTTC.

CDR3 loop: CASSPAASSYNEQFF. DNA for the CDR3: TGTGCCAGCAGCCCAGCGGCATCCTCCTACAATGAGCAGTTCTTC. V usage is TRBV7-8 and J usage is TRBJ2-1, with D perhaps TRBD2 (5 bases). Trimming cost V 5 bases and J 0 bases, with 11 bases left between them. The CDR3 has 15 amino acids. The V gene's germline CDR1 is SGHVS and CDR2 FQNEAQ.

V gene TRBV7-2 combines with J gene TRBJ2-3; D remains unclear. There are 13 residues in the CDR3. From germline, CDR1 is SGHTA and CDR2 FQGNSA. V gave up 7 bases and J gave up 4 bases, with 12 bases separating them. The chain's CDR3 is CASTIFVADTQYF. The CDR3 DNA reads as TGTGCCAGCACCATTTTTGTCGCAGATACGCAGTATTTT.

This clone came up once. The chain joins TRBV6-5 to TRBJ1-1, with 8 bases fitting TRBD1. Looked up from germline, CDR1 is MNHEY and CDR2 is SVGAGI. V lost 5 bases and J lost 5; bases outside the gene matches: 10. The CDR3 is 15 amino acids. The CDR3 loop reads CASSTLGQVGTEAFF. The CDR3 coding sequence is TGTGCCAGCAGTACCCTGGGACAGGTGGGGACTGAAGCTTTCTTT.

This clone has only one observation. This sequence joins TRBV6-1 and TRBJ1-2; TRBD1 agrees at 10 bases. Germline trimming cut 1 base from V and 4 bases from J; bases unmatched to any gene: 6. The CDR3 extends over 16 amino acids. Germline-derived CDR1 and CDR2 are MNHNS and SASEGT. The CDR3 sequence: CASSEGGQGSLYGYTF. CDR3 bases: TGTGCCAGCAGTGAAGGGGGACAGGGGAGCCTCTATGGCTACACCTTC.

Concerning this clone itself: Other nucleotide sequences in the sample specify the same CDR3. The rearrangement links TRBV18 to TRBJ2-5; D uncertain. The V end was cut by 3 bases, the J end by 1 base, with 0 bases between. CDR1 and CDR2 (germline): KGHSH, LQKENI. The CDR3 spans 11 residues. CDR3 in amino acids: CASSPQETQYF. The CDR3 nucleotides read TGTGCCAGCTCACCCCAAGAGACCCAGTACTTC.

This clone showed up just a few times. The chain couples TRBV18 to TRBJ1-2, with TRBD1 matching over 7 bases. Germline lookup yields CDR1 KGHSH and CDR2 LQKENI. The CDR3 loop spans 15 amino acids. V was clipped by 5 bases and J by 4 bases; unmatched bases: 10. As DNA, the CDR3 is TGTGCCAGCTCAAGCCCGGGACAGAACATCTATGGCTACACCTTC. Amino acids: CASSSPGQNIYGYTF.

This chain uses TRBV9 with TRBJ2-2, with D perhaps matching TRBD1 or TRBD2 (5 bases each). Germline lookup yields CDR1 SGDLS and CDR2 YYNGEE. With 2 bases removed from V and 5 bases from J, the gap between germline ends came to 13 bases. The CDR3 sequence is 15 residues long. The CDR3 is CASSVRAGQTGELFF. The CDR3 nucleotides are TGTGCCAGCAGCGTGAGGGCAGGGCAAACCGGGGAGCTGTTTTTT.

This chain links TRBV13 with TRBJ2-5; D might be TRBD2 (5 bases). The CDR3 consists of 12 residues. Trimming took 5 bases from V and 5 from J, leaving 9 bases between them. CDR1 and CDR2 (germline): PRHDT, FYEKMQ (reference sequence). CDR3 residues: CASSVWRETQYF. DNA for the CDR3: TGTGCCAGCAGCGTCTGGAGGGAGACCCAGTACTTC.